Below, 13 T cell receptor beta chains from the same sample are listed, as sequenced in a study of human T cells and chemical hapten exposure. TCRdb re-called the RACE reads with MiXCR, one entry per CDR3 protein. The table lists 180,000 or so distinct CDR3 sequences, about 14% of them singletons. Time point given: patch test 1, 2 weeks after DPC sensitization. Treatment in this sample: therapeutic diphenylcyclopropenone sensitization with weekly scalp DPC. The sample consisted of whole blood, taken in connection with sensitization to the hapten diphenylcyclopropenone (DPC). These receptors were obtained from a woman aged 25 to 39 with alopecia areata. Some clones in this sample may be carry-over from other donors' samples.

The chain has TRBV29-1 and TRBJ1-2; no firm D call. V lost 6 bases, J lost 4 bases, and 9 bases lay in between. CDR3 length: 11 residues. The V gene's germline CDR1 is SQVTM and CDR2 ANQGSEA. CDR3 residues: CSVAAAYGYTF. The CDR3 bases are TGCAGCGTCGCGGCAGCCTATGGCTACACCTTC.

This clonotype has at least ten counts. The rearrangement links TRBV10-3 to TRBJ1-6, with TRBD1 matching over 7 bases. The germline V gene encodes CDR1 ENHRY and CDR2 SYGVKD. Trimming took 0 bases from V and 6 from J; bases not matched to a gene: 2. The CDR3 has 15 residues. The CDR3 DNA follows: TGTGCCATCAGTGAGTCATCAGGGGGTAATTCACCCCTCCACTTT. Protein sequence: CAISESSGGNSPLHF.

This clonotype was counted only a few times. The CDR3 bases are TGTGCCAGCAGCCGTGGGGGCGAGCCAACTAATGAAAAACTGTTTTTT. This translates into CASSRGGEPTNEKLFF. The chain carries TRBV3-1 and TRBJ1-4; possibly TRBD1 for D (6 bases). Trimming took off 4 bases at V and 0 bases at J, with 12 bases between the two ends. Looked up from germline, CDR1 is LGHDT and CDR2 is YNNKEL (reference sequence). The CDR3 spans 16 residues.

The CDR3 DNA reads as TGTGCCAGTAGTGCCCCGGGACTAAGGGGTAATGAGCAGTTCTTC. Amino acids: CASSAPGLRGNEQFF. The V gene is TRBV19, the J gene TRBJ2-1, with 7 bases aligning to TRBD2. With V trimmed by 5 bases and J by 7 bases, 11 bases remained unmatched. Germline V lookup: CDR1 LNHDA, CDR2 SQIVND (reference sequence). The CDR3 is made up of 15 amino acids.

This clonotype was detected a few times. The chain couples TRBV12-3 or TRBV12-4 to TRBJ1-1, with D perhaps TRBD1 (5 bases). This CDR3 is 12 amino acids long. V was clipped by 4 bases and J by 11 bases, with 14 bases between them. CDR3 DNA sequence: TGTGCCAGCAGTTCCTCCTCGGGGGGTGCTTTCTTT. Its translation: CASSSSSGGAFF.

The DNA of the CDR3 is TGCGCCAGCAGCTTGGATCCAGCGGGGGTCTACAATGAGCAGTTCTTC. Protein product: CASSLDPAGVYNEQFF. The chain joins TRBV5-1 to TRBJ2-1; TRBD2 aligns across 8 bases. There are 16 residues in the CDR3. The ends lost 0 bases at V and 3 bases at J; junction bases unmatched: 5. The germline V gene encodes CDR1 SGHRS and CDR2 YFSETQ.

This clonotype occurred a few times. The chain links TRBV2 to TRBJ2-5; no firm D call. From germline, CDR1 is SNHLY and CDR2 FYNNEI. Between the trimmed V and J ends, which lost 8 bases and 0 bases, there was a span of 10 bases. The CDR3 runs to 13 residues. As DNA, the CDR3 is TGTGCCAGCCAAACGGAGTACCAAGAGACCCAGTACTTC. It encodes CASQTEYQETQYF.

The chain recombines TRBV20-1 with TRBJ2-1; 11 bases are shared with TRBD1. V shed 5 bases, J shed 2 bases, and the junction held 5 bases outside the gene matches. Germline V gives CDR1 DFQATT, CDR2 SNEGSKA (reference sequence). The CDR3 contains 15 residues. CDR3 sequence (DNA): TGCAGTGCTCCCCCGGACAGGGGGCCCTACAATGAGCAGTTCTTC. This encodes CSAPPDRGPYNEQFF.

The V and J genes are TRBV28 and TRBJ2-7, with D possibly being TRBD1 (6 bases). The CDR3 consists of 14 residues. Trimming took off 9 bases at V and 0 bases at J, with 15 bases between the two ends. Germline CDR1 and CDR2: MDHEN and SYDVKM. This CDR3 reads CASTGFVGSYEQYF. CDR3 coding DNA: TGTGCCAGTACAGGGTTTGTAGGCTCCTACGAGCAGTACTTC. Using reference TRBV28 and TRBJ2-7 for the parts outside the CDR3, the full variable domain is DVKVTQSSRYLVKRTGEKVFLECVQDMDHENMFWYRQDPGLGLRLIYFSYDVKMKEKGDIPEGYSVSREKKERFSLILESASTNQTSMYLCASTGFVGSYEQYFGPGTRLTVT.

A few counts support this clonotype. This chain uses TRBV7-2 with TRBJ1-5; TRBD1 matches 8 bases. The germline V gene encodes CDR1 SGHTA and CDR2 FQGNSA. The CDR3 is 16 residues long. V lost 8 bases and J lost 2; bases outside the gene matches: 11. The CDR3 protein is CASREAGGLGNQPQHF. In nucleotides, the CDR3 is TGTGCCAGCCGAGAAGCAGGGGGCCTCGGCAATCAGCCCCAGCATTTT.

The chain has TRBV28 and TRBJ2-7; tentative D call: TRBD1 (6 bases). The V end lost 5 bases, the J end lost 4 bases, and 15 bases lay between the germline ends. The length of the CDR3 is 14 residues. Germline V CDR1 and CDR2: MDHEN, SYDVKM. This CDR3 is CASSLVDSLYEQYF. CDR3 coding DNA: TGTGCCAGCAGTCTAGTGGACAGCCTTTACGAGCAGTACTTC.

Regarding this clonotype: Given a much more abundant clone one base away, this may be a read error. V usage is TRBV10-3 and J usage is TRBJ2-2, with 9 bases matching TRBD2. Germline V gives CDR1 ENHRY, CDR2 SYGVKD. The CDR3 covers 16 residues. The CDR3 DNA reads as TGTGCCATCAGTGAGTCGGTACTAGCGGGCACCTGGGAGCTGTTTTTT. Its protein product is CAISESVLAGTWELFF.

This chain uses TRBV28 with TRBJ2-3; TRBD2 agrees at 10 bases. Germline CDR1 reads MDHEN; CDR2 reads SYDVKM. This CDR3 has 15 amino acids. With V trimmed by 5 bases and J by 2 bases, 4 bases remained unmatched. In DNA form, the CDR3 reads TGTGCCAGCAGTACAGCGGGAGGGGACACAGATACGCAGTATTTT. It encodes CASSTAGGDTDTQYF.